The rows below give T cell receptor beta chains drawn from one sample of a study of blood T cell repertoires in COVID-19. Only in-frame clones appear in the TCRdb table, and some are missing; sequencing was by immunoSEQ multiplex PCR. The data contain approximately 200,000 clones, 65% to 85% of them singletons. The sample taken for sequencing was peripheral blood. The origin of the receptors is a woman aged 60-75 years with acute or convalescent COVID-19. Each CDR3 is given without its conserved first and last residue. The order of the fields is CDR3 protein, V gene, J gene, clone size. A row's size may be missing; if present it is once, few, many or a size class.

CDR3: ASSKGLSYEQY; V: TRBV19; J: TRBJ2-7; size: -
CDR3: ASSPDRVYGYT; V: TRBV7-2; J: TRBJ1-2; size: -
CDR3: ASSLTPGGQPQH; V: TRBV5-6; J: TRBJ1-5; size: -
CDR3: ASSSIGIVGNSPLH; V: TRBV4-1; J: TRBJ1-6; size: once
CDR3: ASSEASGAGELF; V: TRBV25-1; J: TRBJ2-2; size: -
CDR3: ASSHQTGDYGYT; V: TRBV4-3; J: TRBJ1-2; size: -
CDR3: ASSLRDYYGYT; V: TRBV9; J: TRBJ1-2; size: -
CDR3: ASSQDLTGTF; V: TRBV3-1/TRBV3-2; J: TRBJ1-1; size: -
CDR3: ASSTLGSSYNEQF; V: TRBV9; J: TRBJ2-1; size: once
CDR3: ASREQGAQSPLH; V: TRBV2; J: TRBJ1-6; size: once
CDR3: ASGWQVPGELF; V: TRBV25-1; J: TRBJ2-2; size: -
CDR3: ASSFYRGLTVYGYT; V: TRBV7-2; J: TRBJ1-2; size: few
CDR3: SVEEGFAGGGPYNEQF; V: TRBV29-1; J: TRBJ2-1; size: once
CDR3: ASSLQINYGYT; V: TRBV27; J: TRBJ1-2; size: -
CDR3: ASSTQATQY; V: TRBV5-6; J: TRBJ2-3; size: -
CDR3: ASSLGRLAGADTQY; V: TRBV7-2; J: TRBJ2-3; size: -
CDR3: ASSEYRGRSTEAF; V: TRBV7-2; J: TRBJ1-1; size: -
CDR3: ASSLGGDNTEAF; V: TRBV5-4; J: TRBJ1-1; size: once
CDR3: ASRLGGRGNQPQH; V: TRBV19; J: TRBJ1-5; size: -
CDR3: ASSQASGTVGEKLF; V: TRBV4-1; J: TRBJ1-4; size: -
CDR3: ASSFTPQDTQY; V: TRBV9; J: TRBJ2-3; size: once
CDR3: ASSQFPTSGGVTDTQY; V: TRBV6-6; J: TRBJ2-3; size: -
CDR3: ASSWGLAEVNQETQY; V: TRBV6-2/TRBV6-3; J: TRBJ2-5; size: -
CDR3: ASSQDGDRGIMNTEAF; V: TRBV3-1/TRBV3-2; J: TRBJ1-1; size: -
CDR3: ASSLITGETEAF; V: TRBV7-9; J: TRBJ1-1; size: -
CDR3: ASRGTGAYEQY; V: TRBV28; J: TRBJ2-7; size: -
CDR3: ATIAGVYNEQF; V: TRBV6-5; J: TRBJ2-1; size: few
CDR3: ASSLADNTEAF; V: TRBV11-3; J: TRBJ1-1; size: -
CDR3: ASSPGQYQPQH; V: TRBV4-2; J: TRBJ1-5; size: -
CDR3: ASSPRTSGGSFPADTQY; V: TRBV9; J: TRBJ2-3; size: -
CDR3: ASSLILFQGAAF; V: TRBV7-2; J: TRBJ1-1; size: -
CDR3: ASSLPRQGQKLF; V: TRBV7-8; J: TRBJ1-4; size: -
CDR3: ASSLRTGNSPLH; V: TRBV6-5; J: TRBJ1-6; size: -
CDR3: ASSLEFRPQH; V: TRBV28; J: TRBJ1-5; size: -
CDR3: ASSLSGSYGYT; V: TRBV12-3/TRBV12-4; J: TRBJ1-2; size: -
CDR3: AWSPSGDEAF; V: TRBV30; J: TRBJ1-1; size: -
CDR3: ASSLVTSGGDTQY; V: TRBV5-6; J: TRBJ2-3; size: -
CDR3: ASSRGTGNFFGEQF; V: TRBV14; J: TRBJ2-1; size: -
CDR3: ATSRDRAEQY; V: TRBV15; J: TRBJ2-7; size: few
CDR3: ASLENSAMNTEAF; V: TRBV19; J: TRBJ1-1; size: -
CDR3: ASSLVGQLNEKLF; V: TRBV5-1; J: TRBJ1-4; size: once
CDR3: SVGNSGGAKTQY; V: TRBV29-1; J: TRBJ2-5; size: -
CDR3: ASSIRPRGAGTQETQY; V: TRBV19; J: TRBJ2-5; size: -
CDR3: ASSSGTGRTGELF; V: TRBV7-9; J: TRBJ2-2; size: -
CDR3: ASSLGQGPNLGYT; V: TRBV7-2; J: TRBJ1-2; size: few
CDR3: ASSIGLAGDLPSTDTQY; V: TRBV27; J: TRBJ2-3; size: -
CDR3: ASSVGRGALTDTQY; V: TRBV9; J: TRBJ2-3; size: -
CDR3: ASSLPNWPGDPNTIY; V: TRBV5-1; J: TRBJ1-3; size: -
CDR3: ASSLGLPSETQY; V: TRBV5-1; J: TRBJ2-5; size: -
CDR3: ASSEPSFEQF; V: TRBV10-1; J: TRBJ2-1; size: -
CDR3: ASSLRWGKVEETQY; V: TRBV4-1; J: TRBJ2-5; size: -
CDR3: ATRRGGAENEQF; V: TRBV10-3; J: TRBJ2-1; size: -
CDR3: ASSEVGGEKLF; V: TRBV25-1; J: TRBJ1-4; size: -
CDR3: AWSKGQGGTDTQY; V: TRBV30; J: TRBJ2-3; size: -
CDR3: ARKQGIGGTEAF; V: TRBV30; J: TRBJ1-1; size: -
CDR3: ASSLKATGGEQY; V: TRBV7-9; J: TRBJ2-7; size: once
CDR3: ASSQRLDGYT; V: TRBV12-3/TRBV12-4; J: TRBJ1-2; size: once
CDR3: ASSLDGGLVYGYT; V: TRBV5-1; J: TRBJ1-2; size: -
CDR3: ASSLVTGGGAYEQY; V: TRBV7-2; J: TRBJ2-7; size: -